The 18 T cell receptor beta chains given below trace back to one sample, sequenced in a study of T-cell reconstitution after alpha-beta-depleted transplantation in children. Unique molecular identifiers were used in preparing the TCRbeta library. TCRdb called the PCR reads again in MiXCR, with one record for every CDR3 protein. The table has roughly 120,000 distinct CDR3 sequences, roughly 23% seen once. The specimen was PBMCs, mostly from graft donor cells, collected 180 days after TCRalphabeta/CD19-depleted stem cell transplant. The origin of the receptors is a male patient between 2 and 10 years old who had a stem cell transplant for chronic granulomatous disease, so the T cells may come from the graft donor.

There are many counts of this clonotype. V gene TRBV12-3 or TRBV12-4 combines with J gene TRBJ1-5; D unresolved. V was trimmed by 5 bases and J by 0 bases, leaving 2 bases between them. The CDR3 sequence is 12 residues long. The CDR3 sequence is CASSNSNQPQHF. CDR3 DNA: TGTGCCAGCAGTAATAGCAATCAGCCCCAGCATTTT.

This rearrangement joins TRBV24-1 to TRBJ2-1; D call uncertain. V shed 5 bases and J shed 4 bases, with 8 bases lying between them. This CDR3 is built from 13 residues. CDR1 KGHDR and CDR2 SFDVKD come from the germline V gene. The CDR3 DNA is TGTGCCACCAGTGGGACCAAATACAATGAGCAGTTCTTC. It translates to CATSGTKYNEQFF.

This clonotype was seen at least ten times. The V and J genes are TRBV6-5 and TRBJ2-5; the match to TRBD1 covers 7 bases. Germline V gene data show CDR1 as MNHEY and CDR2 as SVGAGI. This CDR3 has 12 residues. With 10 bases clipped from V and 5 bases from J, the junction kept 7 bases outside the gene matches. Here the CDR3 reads CATNRGSETQYF. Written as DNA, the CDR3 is TGTGCCACCAACAGGGGTTCCGAGACCCAGTACTTC.

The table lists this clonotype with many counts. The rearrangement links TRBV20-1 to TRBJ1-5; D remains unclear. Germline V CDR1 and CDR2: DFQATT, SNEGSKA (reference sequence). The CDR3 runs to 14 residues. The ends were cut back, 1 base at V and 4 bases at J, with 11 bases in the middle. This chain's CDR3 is CSARGDMGNQPQHF. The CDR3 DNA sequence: TGCAGTGCTAGAGGTGATATGGGGAATCAGCCCCAGCATTTT.

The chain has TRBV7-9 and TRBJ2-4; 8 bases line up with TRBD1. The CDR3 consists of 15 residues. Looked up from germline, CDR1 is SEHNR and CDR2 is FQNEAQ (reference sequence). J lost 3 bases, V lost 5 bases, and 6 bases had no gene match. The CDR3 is CASSGQGAGKNIQYF. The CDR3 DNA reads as TGTGCCAGCAGCGGCCAGGGGGCTGGCAAAAACATTCAGTACTTC.

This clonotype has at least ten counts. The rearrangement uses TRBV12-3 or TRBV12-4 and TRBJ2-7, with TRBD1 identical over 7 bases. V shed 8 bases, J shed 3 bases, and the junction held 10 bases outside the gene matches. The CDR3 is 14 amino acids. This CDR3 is CASSKGAIGYEQYF. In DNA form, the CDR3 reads TGTGCCAGCTCCAAGGGGGCAATCGGCTACGAGCAGTACTTC.

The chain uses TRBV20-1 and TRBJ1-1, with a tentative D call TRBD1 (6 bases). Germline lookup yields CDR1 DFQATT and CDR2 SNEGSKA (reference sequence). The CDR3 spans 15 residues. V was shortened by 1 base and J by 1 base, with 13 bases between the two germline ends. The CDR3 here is CSARAGGAPNTEAFF. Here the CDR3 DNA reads TGCAGTGCTAGAGCGGGGGGGGCGCCGAACACTGAAGCTTTCTTT.

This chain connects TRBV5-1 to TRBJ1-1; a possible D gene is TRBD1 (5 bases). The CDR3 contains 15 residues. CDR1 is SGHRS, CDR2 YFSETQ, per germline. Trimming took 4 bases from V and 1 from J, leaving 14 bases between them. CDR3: CASSEIGGRNTEAFF. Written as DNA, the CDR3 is TGCGCCAGCAGCGAGATCGGGGGTAGGAACACTGAAGCTTTCTTT.

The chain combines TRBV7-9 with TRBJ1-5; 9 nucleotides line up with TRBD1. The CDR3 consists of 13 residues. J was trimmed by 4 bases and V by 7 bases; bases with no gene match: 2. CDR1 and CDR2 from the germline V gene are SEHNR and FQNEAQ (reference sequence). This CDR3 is CASTDRGNQPQHF. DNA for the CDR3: TGTGCCAGCACCGACAGGGGGAATCAGCCCCAGCATTTT. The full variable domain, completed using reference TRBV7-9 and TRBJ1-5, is DTGVSQNPRHKITKRGQNVTFRCDPISEHNRLYWYRQTLGQGPEFLTYFQNEAQLEKSRLLSDRFSAERPKGSFSTLEIQRTEQGDSAMYLCASTDRGNQPQHFGDGTRLSIL.

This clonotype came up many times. CDR3 loop: CSARERGGGQGRQFF. In DNA, the CDR3 is TGCAGTGCTAGAGAGAGGGGGGGAGGGCAGGGTCGGCAGTTCTTC. This chain uses TRBV20-1 with TRBJ2-1; D possibly corresponds to TRBD2 (7 bases). V was cut by 0 bases and J by 12 bases, with 21 bases left in between. CDR1 and CDR2 from the germline V gene are DFQATT and SNEGSKA (reference sequence). The CDR3 runs 15 residues.

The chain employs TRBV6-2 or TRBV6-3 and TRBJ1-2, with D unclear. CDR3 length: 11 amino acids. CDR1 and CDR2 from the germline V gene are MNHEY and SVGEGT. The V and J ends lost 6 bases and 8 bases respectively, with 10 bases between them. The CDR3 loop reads CASSSLRGYTF. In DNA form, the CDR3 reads TGTGCCAGCAGCTCCCTGCGGGGCTACACCTTC.

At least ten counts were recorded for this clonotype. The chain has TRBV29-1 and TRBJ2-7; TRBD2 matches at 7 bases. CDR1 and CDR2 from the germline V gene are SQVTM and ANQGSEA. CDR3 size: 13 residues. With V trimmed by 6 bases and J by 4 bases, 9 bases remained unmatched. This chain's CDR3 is CSVGPGGGYEQYF. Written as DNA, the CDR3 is TGCAGCGTGGGCCCGGGGGGTGGATACGAGCAGTACTTC.

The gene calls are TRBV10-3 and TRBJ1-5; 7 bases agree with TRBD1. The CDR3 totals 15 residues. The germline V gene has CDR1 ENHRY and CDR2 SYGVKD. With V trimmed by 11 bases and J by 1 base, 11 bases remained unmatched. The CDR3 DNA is TGTGCCGGCCTCACCCCAGGGGGGAGCAATCAGCCCCAGCATTTT. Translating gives CAGLTPGGSNQPQHF.

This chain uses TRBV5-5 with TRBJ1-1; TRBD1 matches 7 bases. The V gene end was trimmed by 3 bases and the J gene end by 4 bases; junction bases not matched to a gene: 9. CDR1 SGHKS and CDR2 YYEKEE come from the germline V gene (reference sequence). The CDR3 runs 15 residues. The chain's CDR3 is CASSSLKTGRTEAFF. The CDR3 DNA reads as TGTGCCAGCAGCTCACTAAAGACAGGGCGCACTGAAGCTTTCTTT. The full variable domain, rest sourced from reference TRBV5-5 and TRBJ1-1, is DAGVTQSPTHLIKTRGQQVTLRCSPISGHKSVSWYQQVLGQGPQFIFQYYEKEERGRGNFPDRFSARQFPNYSSELNVNALLLGDSALYLCASSSLKTGRTEAFFGQGTRLTVV.

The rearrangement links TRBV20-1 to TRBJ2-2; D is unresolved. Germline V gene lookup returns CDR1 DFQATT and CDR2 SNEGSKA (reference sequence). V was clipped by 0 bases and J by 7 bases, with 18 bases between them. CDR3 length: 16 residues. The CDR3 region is CSAREGSLYLGGELFF. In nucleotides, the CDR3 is TGCAGTGCTAGAGAGGGCAGCCTATATTTGGGCGGGGAGCTGTTTTTT.

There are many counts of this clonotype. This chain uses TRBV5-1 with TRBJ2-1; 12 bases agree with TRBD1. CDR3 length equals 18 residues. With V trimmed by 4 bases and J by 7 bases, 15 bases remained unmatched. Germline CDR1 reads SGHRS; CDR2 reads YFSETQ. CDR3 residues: CASSSWLPGTGGLNEQFF. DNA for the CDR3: TGCGCCAGCAGCAGTTGGCTACCGGGGACAGGGGGCTTAAATGAGCAGTTCTTC.

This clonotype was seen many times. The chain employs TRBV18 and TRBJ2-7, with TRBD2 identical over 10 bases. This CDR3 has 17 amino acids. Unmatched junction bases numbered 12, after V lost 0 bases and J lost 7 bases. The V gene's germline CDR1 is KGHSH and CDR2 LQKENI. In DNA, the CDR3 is TGTGCCAGCTCACCACCTGAATCAAGCGGGAGGGGTCGAGAGCAGTACTTC. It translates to CASSPPESSGRGREQYF.

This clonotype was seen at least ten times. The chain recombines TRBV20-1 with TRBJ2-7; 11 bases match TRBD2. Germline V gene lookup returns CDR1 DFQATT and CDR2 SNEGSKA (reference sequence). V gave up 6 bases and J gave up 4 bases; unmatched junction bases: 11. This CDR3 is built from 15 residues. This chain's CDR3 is CSAFNPGLADYEQYF. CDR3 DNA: TGCAGTGCCTTTAACCCGGGACTAGCGGATTACGAGCAGTACTTC.